Listed below are T cell receptor beta chains from one sample, sequenced in a study of shared clonotypes between healthy human individuals. Assay used: immunoSEQ multiplex PCR; TCRdb lists only in-frame clones, some missing. The sample lists some 2,000,000 clones; roughly 94% were seen once. Sequencing input: naive CD4+ T cells sorted from blood. The receptors stem from a man aged 18 to 29 in good health. The CDR3 runs from the conserved cysteine through the conserved F or W. A D gene is named only where the DNA matches it firmly. Clone size is stated in some rows and not others, as once, few, many or a class when expanded.

CDR3aa,CDR3nt,j_gene,v_gene,d_gene,abundance
CASSYVSGTAYEQYF,TGTGCCAGCAGTTACGTTTCAGGGACCGCCTACGAGCAGTACTTC,TRBJ2-7,TRBV6-6,NA,NA
CASSPNTGELFF,TGCGCCAGCAGCCCTAACACCGGGGAGCTGTTTTTT,TRBJ2-2,TRBV5-1,NA,NA
CASSGEWMNTEAFF,TGTGCCAGCAGCGGCGAGTGGATGAACACTGAAGCTTTCTTT,TRBJ1-1,TRBV7-9,NA,NA
CASSGGRQSSYNEQFF,TGTGCCAGCAGCGGGGGGAGACAGAGCTCCTACAATGAGCAGTTCTTC,TRBJ2-1,TRBV5-4,NA,once
CASSRHGASNEKLFF,TGTGCCAGCAGCCGACACGGGGCCTCTAATGAAAAACTGTTTTTT,TRBJ1-4,TRBV5-4,NA,once
CASSYSRQGRTEAFF,TGTGCCAGCAGTTACTCGAGGCAGGGGAGGACTGAAGCTTTCTTT,TRBJ1-1,TRBV6-5,NA,NA
CASSLALAGAQETQYF,TGTGCCAGCAGCTTGGCCTTAGCGGGAGCCCAAGAGACCCAGTACTTC,TRBJ2-5,TRBV5-4,TRBD2,NA
CASSSEARTGSSPLHF,TGCGCCAGCAGCTCTGAGGCCCGGACAGGGAGTTCACCCCTCCACTTT,TRBJ1-6,TRBV5-1,TRBD1,NA
CASSPSTGTGIQFF,TGTGCCAGTAGCCCAAGTACCGGGACTGGGATCCAGTTCTTC,TRBJ2-1,TRBV19,NA,NA
CASSFGSYNEKLFF,TGTGCCAGCAGCTTCGGCAGCTATAATGAAAAACTGTTTTTT,TRBJ1-4,TRBV7-9,NA,NA
CASRWRESLDTQYF,TGCGCCAGCAGATGGAGGGAGTCTTTAGATACGCAGTATTTT,TRBJ2-3,TRBV5-1,NA,NA
CASSRSRIIDTGELFF,TGTGCCAGCAGCCGATCTAGGATAATAGACACCGGGGAGCTGTTTTTT,TRBJ2-2,TRBV5-4,NA,NA
CAISEEGTQYF,TGTGCCATCAGTGAAGAAGGGACCCAGTACTTC,TRBJ2-5,TRBV10-3,NA,NA
CASSPVGYEQYF,TGTGCCAGCAGCCCTGTGGGCTACGAGCAGTACTTC,TRBJ2-7,TRBV6-6,NA,NA
CASIYRRGEGQQYF,TGTGCCAGCATCTATCGCCGGGGGGAGGGACAACAGTATTTT,TRBJ2-3,TRBV7-2,NA,NA
CASSQTGGNGYTF,TGTGCCAGCAGCCAGACAGGGGGAAATGGCTACACCTTC,TRBJ1-2,TRBV11-2,TRBD1,NA
CASSRGTSGITYEQYF,TGTGCCAGCAGCCGGGGGACTAGCGGGATTACTTACGAGCAGTACTTC,TRBJ2-7,TRBV5-4,TRBD2,NA
CASSLLEATQETQYF,TGCGCCAGCAGCTTGTTGGAAGCCACCCAAGAGACCCAGTACTTC,TRBJ2-5,TRBV5-1,NA,NA
CASKGSVPTDTQYF,TGTGCCTCAAAGGGGAGCGTACCAACAGATACGCAGTATTTT,TRBJ2-3,TRBV2,NA,NA
CASSYAGGTGGRQPQHF,TGTGCCAGCAGTTATGCGGGGGGTACAGGGGGAAGGCAGCCCCAGCATTTT,TRBJ1-5,TRBV27,TRBD1,NA
CASSLYGQGEKLFF,TGTGCCAGCAGCCTTTATGGACAGGGCGAAAAACTGTTTTTT,TRBJ1-4,TRBV5-6,TRBD1,once
CASREVGRLGYEQYF,TGTGCCAGCCGCGAAGTGGGCCGCCTCGGCTACGAGCAGTACTTC,TRBJ2-7,TRBV27,NA,NA
CASWVGASTDTQYF,TGCGCCAGCTGGGTGGGGGCCTCCACAGATACGCAGTATTTT,TRBJ2-3,TRBV5-1,NA,NA
CASSERGISSYEQYF,TGTGCCAGCAGCGAAAGGGGTATAAGCTCCTACGAGCAGTACTTC,TRBJ2-7,TRBV14,NA,once